This record covers a single T cell receptor beta chain. The antigen it recognizes is unknown. Base qualities are missing; no much larger clone stands one base away. Patients with a history of autoimmune disease or receiving systemic immunosuppression were excluded from the trial. Peripheral blood for TCR sequencing was collected from all dose cohorts at baseline, on cycle 4 day 1, and on cycle 7 day 1. The samples were taken from a phase I, first-in-human, multicenter, open-label dose-escalation trial of ivuxolimab. Adults with locally advanced or metastatic head and neck squamous cell, hepatocellular, melanoma or renal cell carcinoma were enrolled in the trial. CD4+ and CD8+ T cells were sorted separately from peripheral blood before TCR sequencing. This sample was taken from a study of OX40 agonist ivuxolimab in advanced cancers. About the study as a whole: The costimulatory receptor OX40 (CD134) was targeted by ivuxolimab, a fully human IgG2 agonistic monoclonal antibody. The paper covers the monotherapy dose-escalation part of the phase I ivuxolimab trial, which included N of about 50 patients. Intravenous ivuxolimab was administered to patients every 2 weeks at six dose levels: 0.01, 0.1, 0.3, 1.5, 3 and 10 mg/kg. The point of sequencing TCRbeta in the periphery was to test whether ivuxolimab changed TCR sequence diversity and drove clonal T-cell expansion. Patients were allowed to have had prior anti-PD-1, anti-PD-L1 or anti-CTLA-4 therapy, and 40% of the dose-escalation patients had been treated with checkpoint inhibitors. Partial responses were achieved by three dose-escalation patients, of whom one had hepatocellular carcinoma and two had cutaneous melanoma. Of the approximately 50 dose-escalation patients, hepatocellular carcinoma was present in around 19, melanoma in some 15, renal cell carcinoma in 9 and head and neck cancer in 9. In the dose-escalation cohort, about four fifths of patients were male, and the mean age was around 65 years with a range of 23 to 79. Study-wide findings and limitations: Low levels of normalized T-cell clonal expansion were also seen in some patients who did not respond. Partial responders in the 0.1-3.0 mg/kg groups had among the lowest normalized peripheral clonal expansion, especially among CD8+ T cells. Which antigens the clonally expanded peripheral T cells were specific for was not determined. Clonal expansion of both CD4+ and CD8+ blood T cells was observed from baseline to week 6 at doses 0.1 to 3.0 mg/kg. On average, CD8+ T cells showed more expanded clones than CD4+ T cells after ivuxolimab.

Trimming leaves V shorter by 5 bases and J shorter by 1 base, with the junction holding 4 bases beyond the gene matches. There are 14 amino acids in the CDR3, from cysteine to phenylalanine inclusive. Just the 42-base CDR3 DNA is kept, in frame starting at base 1. In the germline V gene, CDR1 corresponds to ENHRY and CDR2 to SYGVKD. Genomic DNA was isolated from the sorted cells so that the TCRbeta CDR3 region could be sequenced. The immunoSEQ Assay was used to sequence the TCRbeta CDR3 regions. The table was pulled from immuneACCESS by TCRdb, which kept in-frame rearrangements only. Such tables lose some clones; where checked, under half of the loss comes from unresolved V genes, and the rest has no known cause. Recorded for this sample are 90,000 to 95,000 clones; approximately 87% of them occurred a single time. The top ten constitute 4.5% to 5.5% of the sample.

The TCR comes from an adult with an advanced solid tumor such as melanoma, head and neck, liver or kidney cancer. The chain is made from TRBV10-3 and TRBJ1-2; TRBD1 lines up with 7 middle nucleotides. The specimen comprised CD4+ or CD8+ T cells sorted from blood, sampled in a trial of the OX40 agonist ivuxolimab. For the CDR3, the sequence is CAISPGTDNYGYTF. The nucleotide sequence is given as TGTGCCATCAGTCCCGGGACAGATAACTATGGCTACACCTTC.